This record concerns one T cell receptor (beta chain) sequence. The antigen remains unidentified. This CDR3 region has 13 residues. Germline CDR1 and CDR2: SGHAT and FQNNGV. Trimming stripped 0 bases from V and 6 bases from J, with 8 bases between. This entry comes from a study of chemoradiotherapy in HPV16-positive cancers. Whole-study context: Candidate HPV-specific T-cell clones and common TCR motifs came from functional assays in two HPV16-positive patients. Overall study findings and caveats: HPV-specific T cells were functionally defined from only two HPV16-positive patients.

TCRdb keeps only in-frame clones here, not all; method: immunoSEQ multiplex PCR. There are 1,900 or so clones in the sample; around nine tenths occur only once, and around 4.8% lies in the top ten. Material: tumor tissue, obtained from a patient who underwent chemoradiotherapy. The chain is built from TRBV11-2 and TRBJ1-1, with D hard to call. This TCR derives from a human donor with HPV-associated anogenital cancer. The CDR3 protein is CASSLDLGSEAFF. Written as DNA, the CDR3 is TGTGCCAGCAGCTTAGATCTTGGCTCTGAAGCTTTCTTT.